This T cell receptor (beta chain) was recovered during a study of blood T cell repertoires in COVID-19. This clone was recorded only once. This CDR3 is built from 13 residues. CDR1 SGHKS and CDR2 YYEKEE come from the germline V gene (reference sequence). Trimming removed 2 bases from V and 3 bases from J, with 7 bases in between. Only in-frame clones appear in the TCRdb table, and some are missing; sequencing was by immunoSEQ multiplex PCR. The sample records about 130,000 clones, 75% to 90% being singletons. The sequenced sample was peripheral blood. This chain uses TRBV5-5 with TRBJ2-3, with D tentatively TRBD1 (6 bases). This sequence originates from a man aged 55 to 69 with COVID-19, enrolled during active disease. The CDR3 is CASSFGQTDTQYF. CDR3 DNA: TGTGCCAGCAGCTTCGGACAGACAGATACGCAGTATTTT.